The table lists the clone carrying this TCR beta chain with a few counts. Antigen specificity is unknown. A read error may account for a junction end that differs from germline. Some clones are missing from TCRdb's copy, which holds only in-frame ones; the method was immunoSEQ multiplex PCR. The table has some 67,000 clones, 65% to 85% seen once; the top ten hold approximately 4.5%. The time point is: baseline, week 1 (first vaccination visit). Stated treatment: pre-vaccination baseline after standard-of-care therapy. The entry originates in a study of a mutant IDH1 vaccine in newly diagnosed glioma. This CDR3 has 15 amino acids. Germline CDR1 and CDR2: SSHAT and FNYEAQ (reference sequence). General study points: Evidence of vaccine-induced immune responses was documented in 85% to 95% of patients.

Sequences were derived from peripheral blood mononuclear cells (PBMCs), sampled from a glioma patient treated with radiotherapy, temozolomide or both. This receptor was obtained from a woman aged 18-35 years with glioma. Some clones in this sample may be carry-over from other donors' samples. The chain employs TRBV7-7 and TRBJ2-1; 8 bases map to TRBD1. CDR3 DNA: TGTGCTAGCAGCCGGGACAGGAGCTCCTACAATGAGCAGTTCTTC. It specifies CASSRDRSSYNEQFF.